Each of the 3 T cell receptor beta chains below was sequenced from the same sample in a study of blood T cell repertoires in COVID-19. Generated by immunoSEQ multiplex PCR, the TCRdb table keeps only in-frame clones and is missing some. The sample has some 250,000 clones; roughly 76% are singletons. What was sequenced was peripheral blood. The receptor set was obtained from a woman older than 75 with COVID-19, enrolled during active disease.

V and J are TRBV19 and TRBJ1-2; 9 bases are a match to TRBD1. CDR1 is LNHDA, CDR2 SQIVND, per germline (reference sequence). Losses at the gene ends were 4 bases for V and 0 bases for J; bases not matched to a gene: 3. The CDR3 is 15 residues long. The CDR3: CASSRQGETNYGYTF. The CDR3 DNA reads TGTGCCAGTAGTAGACAGGGGGAGACTAACTATGGCTACACCTTC. Full variable domain (rest looked up from reference TRBV19 and TRBJ1-2): DGGITQSPKYLFRKEGQNVTLSCEQNLNHDAMYWYRQDPGQGLRLIYYSQIVNDFQKGDIAEGYSVSREKKESFPLTVTSAQKNPTAFYLCASSRQGETNYGYTFGSGTRLTVV.

CDR3 coding DNA: TGCGCCAGCAGCCACGCGGACAGGGGGCAAAATTCACCCCTCCACTTT. Its protein product is CASSHADRGQNSPLHF. The chain links TRBV4-1 to TRBJ1-6; 11 bases fit TRBD1. In germline, CDR1 is MGHRA, CDR2 YSYEKL. The V segment lost 3 bases and the J segment 7 bases; nucleotides outside the gene matches: 5. There are 16 residues in the CDR3.

The V and J genes are TRBV6-5 and TRBJ1-1, with 10 nucleotides matching TRBD1. Germline lookup yields CDR1 MNHEY and CDR2 SVGAGI. This CDR3 contains 14 residues. The J segment lost 1 base and the V segment lost 5 bases, leaving 1 base of the junction unmatched. The CDR3 nucleotides are TGTGCCAGCAGTCGACAGGGGGCGAACACTGAAGCTTTCTTT. Protein product: CASSRQGANTEAFF.